The 14 T cell receptor beta chains below all came from one sample that was sequenced in a study of regulatory T cells in long-lasting Graves disease. Time point here: persistent/refractory GD, antithyroid drugs over 5 years with positive TRAb. Researchers made the TCR library from RNA that was extracted from PBMCs. HTBI primers from iRepertoire and Arm-PCR of CDR3 regions yielded the TCR beta libraries. Using its own MiXCR run on the multiplex PCR reads, TCRdb lists one record per CDR3 protein. The repertoire holds 350,000 to 450,000 distinct CDR3 sequences, approximately 22% seen once, with 13% to 15% in the top ten. The sequencing here drew on peripheral blood mononuclear cells (PBMCs), taken when the disease was refractory, from a patient treated with antithyroid drugs. The receptors derive from a female donor with Graves disease.

As for this clonotype: A read error may be the cause here, since a much bigger clone is one base away. V gene TRBV28 combines with J gene TRBJ2-4, with 7 nucleotides matching TRBD1. Germline V gives CDR1 MDHEN, CDR2 SYDVKM. The CDR3 runs 15 residues. CDR3 sequence: CASSSGGTAKSIQYF. The CDR3 DNA reads as TGTGCCAGCAGTTCAGGGGGTACGGCCAAAAGCATTCAGTACTTC.

In this sample, this clonotype turned up many times. The chain is built from TRBV3-1 and TRBJ1-1, with D maybe TRBD1 (6 bases). V lost 2 bases and J lost 2, with 21 bases in between. CDR3 length equals 18 residues. In germline, CDR1 is LGHDT, CDR2 YNNKEL (reference sequence). Written as DNA, the CDR3 is TGTGCCAGCAGCCAACGAGGGGGAAGGCAGAAGGTAAACACTGAAGCTTTCTTT. It translates to CASSQRGGRQKVNTEAFF.

About this clonotype itself: This may arise from a read error, as a much more abundant clone is one base away. V and J are TRBV6-4 and TRBJ2-7; TRBD2 agrees at 14 bases. This CDR3 spans 17 amino acids. Germline V lookup: CDR1 MRHNA, CDR2 SNTAGT. The CDR3 nucleotides are TGTGCCAGCAGTTACTCTTCCGGGACTAGCGGGGGCTACGAGCAGTACTTC. This translates into CASSYSSGTSGGYEQYF.

This clonotype was seen ten or more times. The chain employs TRBV28 and TRBJ1-5; D is uncertain. This CDR3 is built from 13 residues. Germline values: CDR1 MDHEN, CDR2 SYDVKM. Trimming took 3 bases from V and 0 from J, leaving 3 bases between them. As DNA, the CDR3 is TGTGCCAGCAGTTTCGGTAGCAATCAGCCCCAGCATTTT. Protein sequence: CASSFGSNQPQHF.

On this clonotype itself: This sequence may be a read error, since a much larger clone differs from it by one base. The gene calls are TRBV10-2 and TRBJ1-2; D ambiguous. Trimming pared 2 bases from V and 7 bases from J, leaving 11 bases between. Germline-derived CDR1 and CDR2 are WSHSY and SAAADI. The CDR3 covers 13 residues. CDR3 sequence: CASSEARTSGYTF. CDR3 DNA sequence: TGCGCCAGCAGTGAGGCCAGGACCTCTGGCTACACCTTC.

A remark on this clonotype: This likely reflects a read error, since a far larger clone is one base away. This chain uses TRBV28 with TRBJ2-7; a possible D gene is TRBD2 (7 bases). CDR3 length: 14 amino acids. The germline V gene encodes CDR1 MDHEN and CDR2 SYDVKM. The CDR3 protein is CASSERGQSYERYF. CDR3 DNA sequence: TGTGCCAGCAGTGAGCGGGGACAATCCTACGAGCGGTACTTC.

This clonotype was observed many times. The chain employs TRBV20-1 and TRBJ2-7; 8 bases fit TRBD2. Trimming at V came to 1 base and at J to 4 bases, leaving 6 bases not matched to a gene. This CDR3 is 14 amino acids long. Germline V lookup: CDR1 DFQATT, CDR2 SNEGSKA (reference sequence). CDR3 DNA sequence: TGCAGTGCTAGAGGAGGCGGGAGGTCTTACGAGCAGTACTTC. Its translation: CSARGGGRSYEQYF.

The chain couples TRBV3-1 to TRBJ2-1; tentatively, D is TRBD2 (6 bases). CDR1 and CDR2 (germline): LGHDT, YNNKEL (reference sequence). Between the trimmed V and J ends, which lost 0 bases and 0 bases, there was a span of 15 bases. This CDR3 region has 18 residues. CDR3 DNA sequence: TGTGCCAGCAGCCAAGAACCTTCCAGCGGGTTCTCCTACAATGAGCAGTTCTTC. Protein: CASSQEPSSGFSYNEQFF.

This clonotype was picked up a small number of times. Here the CDR3 DNA reads TGTGCCACCGGACAGGCGAATCAGCCCCAGCATTTT. As protein: CATGQANQPQHF. V and J are TRBV10-3 and TRBJ1-5, with 7 bases identical to TRBD1. The CDR3 length is 12 residues. After removal of 10 bases from V and 4 bases from J, the junction contained 4 bases not matched to a gene. Germline loops: CDR1 ENHRY, CDR2 SYGVKD.

The chain uses TRBV30 and TRBJ2-1; 7 nucleotides line up with TRBD2. The germline CDR1 and CDR2 sequences are GTSNPN and SVGIG (reference sequence). The ends lost 6 bases at V and 14 bases at J; junction bases unmatched: 19. The CDR3 runs to 14 residues. The CDR3 loop is CACRGGNEAPAKFF. CDR3 DNA: TGTGCCTGCCGGGGAGGGAACGAAGCCCCCGCCAAGTTCTTC. Combining the CDR3 with reference TRBV30 and TRBJ2-1 gives the whole variable domain SQTIHQWPATLVQPVGSPLSLECTVEGTSNPNLYWYRQAAGRGLQLLFYSVGIGQISSEVPQNLSASRPQDRQFILSSKKLLLSDSGFYLCACRGGNEAPAKFFGPGTRLTVL.

This clonotype was seen at least ten times. The chain carries TRBV11-2 and TRBJ2-5, with 12 positions matching TRBD2. CDR1 and CDR2 (germline): SGHAT, FQNNGV. The CDR3 consists of 17 residues. The V gene end was trimmed by 5 bases and the J gene end by 4 bases; junction bases not matched to a gene: 11. Here the CDR3 reads CASSGSSGRAPLETQYF. The DNA for the CDR3 is TGTGCCAGCAGCGGGTCTAGCGGGAGGGCCCCACTAGAGACCCAGTACTTC.

Ten or more counts support this clonotype. The chain employs TRBV24-1 and TRBJ1-5, with D maybe TRBD1 (5 bases). Trimming removed 5 bases from V and 4 bases from J, with 14 bases in between. The germline gives CDR1 KGHDR, CDR2 SFDVKD. The CDR3 is 15 residues long. This chain's CDR3 is CATSASGEGNQPQHF. The CDR3 DNA sequence: TGTGCCACCAGTGCAAGTGGGGAGGGGAATCAGCCCCAGCATTTT.

The chain has TRBV5-4 and TRBJ2-7, with 8 bases that match TRBD2. Per the germline V gene, CDR1 is SGHNT and CDR2 is YYREEE (reference sequence). V gave up 4 bases and J gave up 7 bases; unmatched junction bases: 7. The CDR3 covers 13 residues. In nucleotides, the CDR3 is TGTGCCAGCAGCCCGGACCCGGGGGGGGAGCAGTACTTC. Protein: CASSPDPGGEQYF.

The chain joins TRBV5-1 to TRBJ2-7; possibly TRBD1 for D (5 bases). CDR3 length: 18 amino acids. The V end lost 5 bases, the J end lost 1 base, and 25 bases lay between the germline ends. Germline V CDR1 and CDR2: SGHRS, YFSETQ. The CDR3 sequence: CASSLSTRFGATSYEQYF. Written as DNA, the CDR3 is TGCGCCAGCAGTTTGTCCACCCGGTTTGGGGCTACTTCCTACGAGCAGTACTTC.